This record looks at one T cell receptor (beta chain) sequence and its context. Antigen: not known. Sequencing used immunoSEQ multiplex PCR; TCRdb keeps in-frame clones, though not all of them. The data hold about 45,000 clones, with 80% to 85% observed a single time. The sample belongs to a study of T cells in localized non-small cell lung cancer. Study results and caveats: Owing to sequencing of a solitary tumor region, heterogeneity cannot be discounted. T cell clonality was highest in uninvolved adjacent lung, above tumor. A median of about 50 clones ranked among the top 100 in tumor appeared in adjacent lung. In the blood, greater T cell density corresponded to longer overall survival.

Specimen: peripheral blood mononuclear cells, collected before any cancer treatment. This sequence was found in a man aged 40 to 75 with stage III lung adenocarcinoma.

CDR3 residues: CASATGQGGDTQYF. CDR3 coding DNA: TGTGCCAGCGCTACGGGACAGGGAGGCGATACGCAGTATTTT. The chain carries TRBV5-8 and TRBJ2-3, with 9 bases lining up with TRBD1. CDR1 is SGHTS and CDR2 is YDEGEE in the germline V gene. The V gene end was trimmed by 7 bases and the J gene end by 6 bases; junction bases not matched to a gene: 9. The CDR3 length is 14 residues.